This TCR beta chain was identified in a study of T cell responses to AZD1222 COVID-19 vaccine. Data came from immunoSEQ multiplex PCR; TCRdb stores just in-frame clones and leaves some out. The sample has about 42,000 clones; 80% to 85% are singletons. Study-wide points: Baseline seropositivity occurred in only 5 or 6 AZD1222 recipients. Nearly half of spike-specific TCRs reportedly target unmutated variant regions. With dominance at 160-218 and 743-854, vaccine-associated CD4 TCRs spanned spike.

CDR3 length: 16 amino acids. In germline, CDR1 is SGHVS, CDR2 FNYEAQ. The ends were cut back, 7 bases at V and 4 bases at J, with 19 bases in the middle. Remarks on this clone: The antigen is undetermined.

V is TRBV7-6 and J is TRBJ2-2; D possibly corresponds to TRBD1 (6 bases). This sequence was found in an adult who received the AZD1222 COVID-19 vaccine. The sample consisted of peripheral blood, taken 28 days after the second AZD1222 dose. The CDR3 DNA reads TGTGCCAGCACCATAACAGGGCAGGGTCCCACCGGGGAGCTGTTTTTT. Residues: CASTITGQGPTGELFF.